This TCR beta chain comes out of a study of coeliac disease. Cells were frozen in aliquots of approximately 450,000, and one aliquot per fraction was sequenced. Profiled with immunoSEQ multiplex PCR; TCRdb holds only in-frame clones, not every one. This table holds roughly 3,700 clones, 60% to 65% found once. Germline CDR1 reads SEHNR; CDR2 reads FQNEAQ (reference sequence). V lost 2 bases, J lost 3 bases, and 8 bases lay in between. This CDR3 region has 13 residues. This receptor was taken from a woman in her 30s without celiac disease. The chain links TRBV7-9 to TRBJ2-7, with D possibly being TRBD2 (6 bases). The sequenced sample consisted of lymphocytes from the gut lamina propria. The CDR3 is CASSLRRGYEQYF. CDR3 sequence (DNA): TGTGCCAGCAGCTTAAGGCGGGGCTACGAGCAGTACTTC.